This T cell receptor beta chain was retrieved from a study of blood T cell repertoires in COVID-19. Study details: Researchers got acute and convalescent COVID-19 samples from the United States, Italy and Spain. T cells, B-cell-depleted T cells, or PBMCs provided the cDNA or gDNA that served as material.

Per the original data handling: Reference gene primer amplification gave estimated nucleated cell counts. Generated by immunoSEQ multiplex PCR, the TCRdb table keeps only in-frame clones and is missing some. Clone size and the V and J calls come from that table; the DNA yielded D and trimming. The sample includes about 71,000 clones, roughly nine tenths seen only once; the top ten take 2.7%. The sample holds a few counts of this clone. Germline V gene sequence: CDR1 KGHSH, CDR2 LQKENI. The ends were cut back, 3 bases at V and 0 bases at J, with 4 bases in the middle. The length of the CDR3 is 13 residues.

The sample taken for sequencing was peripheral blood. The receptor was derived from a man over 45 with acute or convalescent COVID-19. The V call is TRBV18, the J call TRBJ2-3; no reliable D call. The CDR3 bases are TGTGCCAGCTCACCTTATAGCACAGATACGCAGTATTTT. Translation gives CASSPYSTDTQYF.